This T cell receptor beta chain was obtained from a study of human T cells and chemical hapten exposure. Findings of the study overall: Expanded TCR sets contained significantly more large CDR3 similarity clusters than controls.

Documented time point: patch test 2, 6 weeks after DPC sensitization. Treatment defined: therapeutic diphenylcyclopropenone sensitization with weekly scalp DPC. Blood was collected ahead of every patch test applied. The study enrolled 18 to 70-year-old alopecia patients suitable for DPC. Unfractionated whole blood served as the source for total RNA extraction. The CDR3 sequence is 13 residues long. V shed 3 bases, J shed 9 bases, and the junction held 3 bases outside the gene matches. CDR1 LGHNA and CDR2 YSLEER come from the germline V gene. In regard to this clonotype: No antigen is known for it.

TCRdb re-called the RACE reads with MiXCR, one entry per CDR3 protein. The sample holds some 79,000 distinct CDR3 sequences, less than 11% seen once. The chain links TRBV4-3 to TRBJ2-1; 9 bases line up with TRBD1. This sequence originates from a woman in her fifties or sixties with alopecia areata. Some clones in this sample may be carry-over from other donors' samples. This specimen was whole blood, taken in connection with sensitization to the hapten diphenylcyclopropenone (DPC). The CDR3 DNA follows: TGCGCCAGCAGCCAGGGACAGGGCAGTGAGCAGTTCTTC. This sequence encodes CASSQGQGSEQFF.